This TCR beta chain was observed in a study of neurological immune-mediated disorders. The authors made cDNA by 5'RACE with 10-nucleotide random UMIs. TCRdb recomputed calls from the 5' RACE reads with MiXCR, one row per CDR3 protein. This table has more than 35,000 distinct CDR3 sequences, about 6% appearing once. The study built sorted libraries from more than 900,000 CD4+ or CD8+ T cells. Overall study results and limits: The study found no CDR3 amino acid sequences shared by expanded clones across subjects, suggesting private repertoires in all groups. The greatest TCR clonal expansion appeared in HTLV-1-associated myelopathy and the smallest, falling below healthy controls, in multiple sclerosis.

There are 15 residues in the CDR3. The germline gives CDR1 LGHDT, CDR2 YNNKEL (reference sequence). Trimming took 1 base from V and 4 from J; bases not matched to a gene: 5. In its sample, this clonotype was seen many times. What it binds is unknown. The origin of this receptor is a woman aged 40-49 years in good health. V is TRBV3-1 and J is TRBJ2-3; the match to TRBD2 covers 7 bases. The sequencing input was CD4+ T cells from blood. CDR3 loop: CASSQAAGAADTQYF. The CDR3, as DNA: TGTGCCAGCAGCCAAGCTGCGGGAGCCGCAGATACGCAGTATTTT.